This T cell receptor (beta chain) was documented in a study of blood T cell repertoires in COVID-19. At the level of the study: T cells, B-cell-depleted T cells, or PBMCs supplied cDNA or gDNA.

Sequenced by immunoSEQ multiplex PCR; TCRdb stores in-frame clones only, minus some. This sample carries about 180,000 clones, more than 75% of them seen once, and the ten largest clones take about 9.7%. The V and J ends lost 2 bases and 2 bases respectively, with 6 bases between them. CDR3 length: 14 amino acids. The V gene's germline CDR1 is MNHNS and CDR2 SASEGT. The chain uses TRBV6-1 and TRBJ2-2, with D hard to call. What was sequenced was PBMCs or T cells enriched from blood (not recorded which). The sequence derives from a woman aged 25 to 45 who had recovered from COVID-19. CDR3 bases: TGTGCCAGCAGTGAAACAGAAAACACCGGGGAGCTGTTTTTT. This codes for CASSETENTGELFF.